This entry lists 20 T cell receptor beta chains sequenced from one sample in a study of beta chain features in type 1 diabetes. Expressed TCRB transcripts were sequenced because the entire RNA isolate underwent reverse transcription. Assay used: immunoSEQ multiplex PCR; TCRdb lists only in-frame clones, some missing. The sample lists under 550,000 clones, about an eighth occurring once. The specimen was naive CD4+ T cells from blood. The receptor set was obtained from a woman aged 18-29 years in good health.

In its sample, this clone was seen a few times. This chain joins TRBV13 and TRBJ1-1; D uncertain. Germline V gene lookup returns CDR1 PRHDT and CDR2 FYEKMQ (reference sequence). The ends were cut back, 2 bases at V and 3 bases at J, with 4 bases in the middle. The CDR3 is 12 residues long. The CDR3 sequence: CASSLWDTEAFF. The CDR3 DNA follows: TGTGCCAGCAGCTTATGGGACACTGAAGCTTTCTTT. Combining the CDR3 with reference TRBV13 and TRBJ1-1 gives the whole variable domain AAGVIQSPRHLIKEKRETATLKCYPIPRHDTVYWYQQGPGQDPQFLISFYEKMQSDKGSIPDRFSAQQFSDYHSELNMSSLELGDSALYFCASSLWDTEAFFGQGTRLTVV.

This clone has more than one count but fewer than ten. The chain links TRBV5-4 to TRBJ2-7, with D perhaps matching TRBD1 (6 bases). Germline-derived CDR1 and CDR2 are SGHNT and YYREEE (reference sequence). Trimming removed 1 base at V and 4 bases at J, with 15 bases between. The CDR3 totals 15 residues. The CDR3 protein is CASSLLGAPSYEQYV. DNA for the CDR3: TGTGCCAGCAGCTTGTTGGGGGCACCCAGTTACGAGCAGTACGTC.

The chain combines TRBV19 with TRBJ2-4; D uncertain. Trimming cost V 5 bases and J 5 bases, with 7 bases left between them. The CDR3 totals 12 residues. In germline, CDR1 is LNHDA, CDR2 SQIVND (reference sequence). The CDR3 reads CASSVRENIQYF. As DNA, the CDR3 is TGTGCCAGTAGTGTGAGAGAAAACATTCAGTACTTC.

Remarks on this clone: A read error may produce the germline difference seen at one junction end. The chain employs TRBV7-9 and TRBJ1-3; D unclear. The CDR3 is 17 residues long. CDR1 is SEHNR, CDR2 FQNEAQ, per germline (reference sequence). The CDR3 protein is CASSYHPGGKTGNTIYF. The CDR3, as DNA: TGTGCCAGCAGTTATCACCCTGGAGGGAAGACTGGGAACACCATATATTTT.

There are a few counts of this clone. The rearrangement uses TRBV30 and TRBJ1-5; the D is unclear. There are 14 residues in the CDR3. Trimming took off 5 bases at V and 7 bases at J, with 18 bases between the two ends. The germline V gene encodes CDR1 GTSNPN and CDR2 SVGIG (reference sequence). The CDR3 sequence: CAWEIKGFTQPQHF. The CDR3 nucleotides are TGTGCCTGGGAAATAAAAGGGTTCACCCAGCCCCAGCATTTT. Together with reference TRBV30 and TRBJ1-5, the CDR3 gives the full variable domain: SQTIHQWPATLVQPVGSPLSLECTVEGTSNPNLYWYRQAAGRGLQLLFYSVGIGQISSEVPQNLSASRPQDRQFILSSKKLLLSDSGFYLCAWEIKGFTQPQHFGDGTRLSIL.

This chain connects TRBV7-9 to TRBJ2-1; D is perhaps TRBD1 (6 bases). The germline gives CDR1 SEHNR, CDR2 FQNEAQ (reference sequence). The CDR3 contains 14 residues. V shed 4 bases and J shed 0 bases, with 7 bases lying between them. CDR3 in DNA: TGTGCCAGCAGCTCGGACAGCTCCTACAATGAGCAGTTCTTC. This gives the protein CASSSDSSYNEQFF.

The genes are TRBV4-1 and TRBJ2-2, with a weak D call TRBD1 (6 bases). The CDR3 runs to 18 residues. Germline lookup yields CDR1 MGHRA and CDR2 YSYEKL. The germline V and J ends were trimmed by 4 bases and 0 bases, with 18 bases remaining between them. As DNA, the CDR3 is TGCGCCAGCAGCCTAGCATCTGACAGGCGGTCGAACACCGGGGAGCTGTTTTTT. Translation gives CASSLASDRRSNTGELFF.

This clone was detected ten times or more. V is TRBV29-1 and J is TRBJ2-1, with 7 bases aligning to TRBD2. The CDR3 loop spans 14 amino acids. V shed 1 base and J 2 bases; nucleotides not matched to a gene: 2. Looked up from germline, CDR1 is SQVTM and CDR2 is ANQGSEA. The chain's CDR3 is CSVEGGSTYNEQFF. DNA for the CDR3: TGCAGCGTTGAAGGCGGGAGTACCTACAATGAGCAGTTCTTC.

This clone appeared a few times. V and J are TRBV9 and TRBJ2-1; D is unclear. This CDR3 spans 15 amino acids. The germline CDR1 and CDR2 sequences are SGDLS and YYNGEE. Trimming stripped 4 bases from V and 5 bases from J, with 16 bases between. DNA for the CDR3: TGTGCCAGCAGCCCCTGGACGACCCGAAACAATGAGCAGTTCTTC. This encodes CASSPWTTRNNEQFF.

The V call is TRBV5-6, the J call TRBJ2-7; the D call may be TRBD1 or TRBD2 (5 bases each). This CDR3 is 15 amino acids long. Germline CDR1 reads SGHDT; CDR2 reads YYEEEE. The V and J ends lost 5 bases and 0 bases respectively, with 15 bases between them. The CDR3 here is CASRGSGGSSYEQYV. The CDR3 DNA reads TGTGCCAGCAGAGGAAGTGGGGGAAGCTCCTACGAGCAGTACGTC.

V is TRBV21-1 and J is TRBJ2-7; TRBD1, the D gene given by the table, was not confirmed from the DNA. TRBV21-1 is marked as a pseudogene. The CDR3 sequence is 13 residues long. CDR3 protein: CASSAIRVYEQYV. Written as DNA, the CDR3 is TGTGCCAGCAGCGCGATCAGGGTATACGAGCAGTACGTC.

The genes are TRBV6-5 and TRBJ2-5; D may match TRBD1 or TRBD2 (5 bases each). Germline CDR1 is MNHEY and CDR2 is SVGAGI. Trimming cost V 1 base and J 0 bases, with 12 bases left between them. The CDR3 runs to 16 residues. DNA for the CDR3: TGTGCCAGCAGTTACTGGGACGGCGGACACCAAGAGACCCAGTACTTC. It yields the protein CASSYWDGGHQETQYF.

In this sample, this clone turned up a few times. The gene calls are TRBV28 and TRBJ1-1; D gene ambiguous. The CDR3 covers 12 residues. The germline V gene encodes CDR1 MDHEN and CDR2 SYDVKM. V lost 4 bases and J 4 bases, leaving 7 bases between the germline ends. For the CDR3, the DNA is TGTGCCAGCAGTTACAAGCCCACTGAAGCTTTCTTT. Its protein product is CASSYKPTEAFF. Full variable domain (rest looked up from reference TRBV28 and TRBJ1-1): DVKVTQSSRYLVKRTGEKVFLECVQDMDHENMFWYRQDPGLGLRLIYFSYDVKMKEKGDIPEGYSVSREKKERFSLILESASTNQTSMYLCASSYKPTEAFFGQGTRLTVV.

The sample holds many counts of this clone. V is TRBV28 and J is TRBJ2-7, with D tentatively TRBD1 (6 bases). The germline V gene encodes CDR1 MDHEN and CDR2 SYDVKM. The V gene lost 3 bases and the J gene lost 7 bases, with 13 bases spanning the gap. This CDR3 spans 13 amino acids. CDR3 in amino acids: CASSLAGAPEQYV. In DNA, the CDR3 is TGTGCCAGCAGTTTGGCAGGGGCCCCGGAGCAGTACGTC.

This clone was detected a few times. CDR3 residues: CASSLERARKAETQYF. CDR3 nucleotide sequence: TGTGCCAGCAGCTTAGAAAGGGCCCGGAAGGCAGAGACCCAGTACTTC. The chain joins TRBV7-9 to TRBJ2-5; D gene uncertain. Germline lookup yields CDR1 SEHNR and CDR2 FQNEAQ (reference sequence). V was cut by 1 base and J by 4 bases, with 16 bases left in between. The CDR3 has 16 residues.

V usage is TRBV27 and J usage is TRBJ2-2; D possibly matches TRBD1 or TRBD2 (5 bases each). Trimming left V 6 bases short and J 4 bases short, with 18 bases between. This CDR3 spans 16 amino acids. The germline CDR1 and CDR2 sequences are MNHEY and SMNVEV (reference sequence). The CDR3 sequence is CASRDGHLRGTGELFF. DNA of the CDR3: TGTGCCAGCAGAGATGGACACCTGAGGGGCACCGGGGAGCTGTTTTTT.

This clone has just a few counts. The CDR3 DNA follows: TGTGCCAGCAGTGGAAATAGCGGGAGTTGGCAGTTCTTC. This gives the protein CASSGNSGSWQFF. This rearrangement joins TRBV2 to TRBJ2-1, with 9 bases identical to TRBD2. From germline, CDR1 is SNHLY and CDR2 FYNNEI. V lost 4 bases to trimming and J lost 12 bases; unmatched junction nucleotides: 7. This CDR3 region has 13 residues.

This chain links TRBV28 with TRBJ2-7; 11 bases agree with TRBD2. With 6 bases clipped from V and 0 bases from J, the junction kept 4 bases outside the gene matches. Germline values: CDR1 MDHEN, CDR2 SYDVKM. The CDR3 runs 15 residues. The CDR3: CASSRLAGSSYEQYV. As DNA, the CDR3 is TGTGCCAGCAGCCGACTAGCGGGGAGCTCCTACGAGCAGTACGTC.

The chain couples TRBV7-9 to TRBJ2-1, with D perhaps matching TRBD1 (5 bases). CDR3 size: 13 residues. Germline-derived CDR1 and CDR2 are SEHNR and FQNEAQ (reference sequence). Trimming shortened V by 1 base and J by 10 bases, and 11 bases separated the two germline ends. Here the CDR3 reads CASSLVSAGEQFF. The CDR3 coding sequence is TGTGCCAGCAGCTTAGTGTCCGCAGGGGAGCAGTTCTTC.

A few counts support this clone. The CDR3 sequence is CASSLGQRRKLFF. CDR3 DNA sequence: TGTGCCAGCAGCCTTGGACAGAGGAGAAAACTGTTTTTT. The V call is TRBV6-5, the J call TRBJ1-4; perhaps TRBD1 as D (6 bases). Trimming shortened V by 6 bases and J by 10 bases, and 15 bases separated the two germline ends. Germline loops: CDR1 MNHEY, CDR2 SVGAGI. The CDR3 covers 13 residues.